This entry is about one T cell receptor (beta chain). The data are from a study of T cell changes during pregnancy in multiple sclerosis. Trimming left V 6 bases short and J 8 bases short, with 13 bases between. CDR1 is SQVTM and CDR2 is ANQGSEA in the germline V gene. The CDR3 length is 12 residues. Assay: immunoSEQ multiplex PCR; the TCRdb copy retains only in-frame clones and omits some. The top ten clones hold roughly 0.79% of a sample with approximately 97,000 clones, about nine tenths of them seen once. The specimen comprised peripheral blood, sampled in the second trimester of pregnancy. The chain uses TRBV29-1 and TRBJ1-4, with a weak D call TRBD1 (5 bases). This clonotype was obtained from a female donor in good health, enrolled as a control in a pregnancy study. Written as DNA, the CDR3 is TGCAGCGTGGCCCAGGGAGGGGAAAAACTGTTTTTT. It codes for CSVAQGGEKLFF.